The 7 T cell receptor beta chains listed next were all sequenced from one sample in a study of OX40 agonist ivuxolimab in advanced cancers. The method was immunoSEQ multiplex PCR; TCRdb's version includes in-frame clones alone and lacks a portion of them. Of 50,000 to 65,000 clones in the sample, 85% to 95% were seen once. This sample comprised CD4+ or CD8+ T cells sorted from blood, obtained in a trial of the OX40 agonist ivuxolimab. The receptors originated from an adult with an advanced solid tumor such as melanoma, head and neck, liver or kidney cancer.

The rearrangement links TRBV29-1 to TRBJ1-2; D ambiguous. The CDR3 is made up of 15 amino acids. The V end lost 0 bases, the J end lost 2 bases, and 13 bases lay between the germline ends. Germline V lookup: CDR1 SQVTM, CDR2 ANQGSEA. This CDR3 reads CSVEDGGSENYGYTF. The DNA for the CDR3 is TGCAGCGTTGAAGACGGCGGCAGTGAAAACTATGGCTACACCTTC. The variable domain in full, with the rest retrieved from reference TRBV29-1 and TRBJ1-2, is SAVISQKPSRDICQRGTSLTIQCQVDSQVTMMFWYRQQPGQSLTLIATANQGSEATYESGFVIDKFPISRPNLTFSTLTVSNMSPEDSSIYLCSVEDGGSENYGYTFGSGTRLTVV.

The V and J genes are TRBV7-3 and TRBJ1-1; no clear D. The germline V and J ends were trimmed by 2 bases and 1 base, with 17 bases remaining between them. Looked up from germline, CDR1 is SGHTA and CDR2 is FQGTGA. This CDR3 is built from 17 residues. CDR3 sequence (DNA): TGTGCCAGCAGCTTAGGCCCTGCCGGTCGCGCGAACACTGAAGCTTTCTTT. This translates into CASSLGPAGRANTEAFF.

Here the CDR3 reads CASSTSWTDTQYF. CDR3 nucleotide sequence: TGCGCCAGCAGCACCAGTTGGACAGATACGCAGTATTTT. The chain uses TRBV5-1 and TRBJ2-3; D unclear. The CDR3 runs to 13 residues. V was shortened by 4 bases and J by 3 bases, with 9 bases between the two germline ends. Per germline, CDR1 SGHRS and CDR2 YFSETQ. The full variable domain, its missing parts supplied by reference TRBV5-1 and TRBJ2-3, is KAGVTQTPRYLIKTRGQQVTLSCSPISGHRSVSWYQQTPGQGLQFLFEYFSETQRNKGNFPGRFSGRQFSNSRSEMNVSTLELGDSALYLCASSTSWTDTQYFGPGTRLTVL.

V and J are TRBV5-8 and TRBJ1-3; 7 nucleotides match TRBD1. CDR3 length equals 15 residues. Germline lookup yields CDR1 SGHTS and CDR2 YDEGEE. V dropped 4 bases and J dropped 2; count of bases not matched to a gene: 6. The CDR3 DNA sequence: TGTGCCAGCAGCAGTGACAGGGCGGCTGGAAACACCATATATTTT. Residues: CASSSDRAAGNTIYF.

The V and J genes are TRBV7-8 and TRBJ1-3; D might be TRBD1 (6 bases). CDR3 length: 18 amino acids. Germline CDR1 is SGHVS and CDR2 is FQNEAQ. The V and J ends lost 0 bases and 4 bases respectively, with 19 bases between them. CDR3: CASSLAWRGGAEGNTIYF. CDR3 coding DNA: TGTGCCAGCAGCTTAGCGTGGCGGGGGGGCGCTGAGGGAAACACCATATATTTT.

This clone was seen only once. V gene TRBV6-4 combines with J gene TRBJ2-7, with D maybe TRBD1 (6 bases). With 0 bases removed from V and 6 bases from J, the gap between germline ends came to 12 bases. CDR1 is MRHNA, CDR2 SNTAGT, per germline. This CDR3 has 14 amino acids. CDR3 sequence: CASSDSQDSGEQYF. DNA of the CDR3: TGTGCCAGCAGTGACTCGCAGGACAGCGGCGAGCAGTACTTC.

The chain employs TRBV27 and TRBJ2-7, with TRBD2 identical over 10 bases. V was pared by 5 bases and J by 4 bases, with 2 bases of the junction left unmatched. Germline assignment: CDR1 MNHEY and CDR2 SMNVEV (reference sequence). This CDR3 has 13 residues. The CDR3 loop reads CASSTSGIYEQYF. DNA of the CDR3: TGTGCCAGCAGTACTAGCGGGATTTACGAGCAGTACTTC.